The 16 T cell receptor beta chains below were found in one sample sequenced in a study of T-cell memory formation after mild COVID-19. One entry per CDR3 protein results from TCRdb running MiXCR on the 5' RACE reads. The sample lists roughly 600,000 distinct CDR3 sequences, roughly 17% occurring once. The specimen sequenced was PBMCs or a T cell subset sorted from them (not recorded which). Receptor source: an adult woman who had mild COVID-19 (a few samples of this study predate the infection). Cell type and time point are not known.

A few counts support this clonotype. J is TRBJ2-4 and V is TRBV20-1; TRBD2 might be the D (6 bases). CDR1 is DFQATT, CDR2 SNEGSKA, per germline (reference sequence). The CDR3 runs 12 residues. V was cut by 6 bases and J by 6 bases, with 12 bases left in between. CDR3 amino acids: CSAPGLTNIQYF. CDR3 nucleotide sequence: TGCAGTGCCCCGGGACTCACAAACATTCAGTACTTC.

This clonotype was detected only a few times. This sequence joins TRBV5-1 and TRBJ2-1, with D perhaps matching TRBD2 (6 bases). Germline loops: CDR1 SGHRS, CDR2 YFSETQ. Trimming shortened V by 3 bases and J by 0 bases, and 13 bases separated the two germline ends. The CDR3 totals 16 residues. Here the CDR3 reads CASSSKRVSSYNEQFF. The CDR3 DNA sequence: TGCGCCAGCAGCTCAAAGCGGGTCAGCTCCTACAATGAGCAGTTCTTC.

The rearrangement joins TRBV6-6 to TRBJ1-3; D not resolved. V was pared by 2 bases and J by 2 bases, with 13 bases between. Looked up from germline, CDR1 is MNHNY and CDR2 is SVGAGI (reference sequence). The CDR3 sequence is 16 residues long. The CDR3 DNA is TGTGCCAGCAGTTACAAGTCGACAACTCCTGGAAACACCATATATTTT. Translation: CASSYKSTTPGNTIYF.

This clonotype was observed a few times. This chain uses TRBV9 with TRBJ2-1; D might be TRBD2 (5 bases). The CDR3 consists of 16 residues. CDR1 and CDR2 (germline): SGDLS, YYNGEE. The V end was cut by 6 bases, the J end by 0 bases, with 16 bases between. In DNA form, the CDR3 reads TGTGCCAGCACCAACCTCCCGGGGAGCTCCTACAATGAGCAGTTCTTC. Translated: CASTNLPGSSYNEQFF.

This clonotype has a handful of counts. The chain couples TRBV12-3 or TRBV12-4 to TRBJ2-1, with D perhaps TRBD2 (6 bases). The CDR3 spans 13 residues. Trimming pared 5 bases from V and 9 bases from J, leaving 14 bases between. CDR3 DNA sequence: TGTGCCAGCAGTATGATTCCCGGGGGTGAGCAGTTCTTC. Protein sequence: CASSMIPGGEQFF.

V usage is TRBV20-1 and J usage is TRBJ2-7, with 7 bases that match TRBD2. Trimming at V came to 1 base and at J to 2 bases, leaving 11 bases not matched to a gene. This CDR3 is 16 amino acids long. Germline V gene sequence: CDR1 DFQATT, CDR2 SNEGSKA (reference sequence). The CDR3 loop reads CSARGSGGGLTYEQYF. CDR3 in DNA: TGCAGTGCTAGAGGTTCCGGCGGGGGTTTGACCTACGAGCAGTACTTC.

The V gene is TRBV5-1, the J gene TRBJ2-1; 7 bases are shared with TRBD1. Germline values: CDR1 SGHRS, CDR2 YFSETQ. The CDR3 is made up of 14 amino acids. The J segment lost 6 bases and the V segment lost 3 bases, leaving 6 bases of the junction unmatched. CDR3 sequence: CASSSGDRANEQFF. The CDR3, as DNA: TGCGCCAGCAGCTCGGGCGACAGGGCCAATGAGCAGTTCTTC.

The V call is TRBV7-2, the J call TRBJ2-1, with D tentatively TRBD2 (5 bases). Deletions cut 5 bases from V and 6 bases from J, with 8 bases between. In germline, CDR1 is SGHTA, CDR2 FQGNSA. The length of the CDR3 is 12 residues. This chain's CDR3 is CASSVRGNEQFF. The CDR3 region has the DNA TGTGCCAGCAGCGTCCGGGGCAATGAGCAGTTCTTC. Full variable domain (remainder filled in from reference TRBV7-2 and TRBJ2-1): GAGVSQSPSNKVTEKGKDVELRCDPISGHTALYWYRQSLGQGLEFLIYFQGNSAPDKSGLPSDRFSAERTGGSVSTLTIQRTQQEDSAVYLCASSVRGNEQFFGPGTRLTVL.

This clonotype was observed a handful of times. The chain combines TRBV6-2 or TRBV6-3 with TRBJ2-7, with TRBD1 matching 12 bases. Germline V lookup: CDR1 MNHEY, CDR2 SVGEGT. The CDR3 runs to 15 residues. V gave up 6 bases and J gave up 3 bases; unmatched junction bases: 6. The DNA of the CDR3 is TGTGCCAGCAGGCCCGGGACAGGGGGCCGCTACGAGCAGTACTTC. It codes for CASRPGTGGRYEQYF.

This chain uses TRBV11-3 with TRBJ1-1, with 8 bases that match TRBD1. With V trimmed by 5 bases and J by 6 bases, 8 bases remained unmatched. This CDR3 has 14 amino acids. The germline V gene has CDR1 SGHNT and CDR2 YENEEA. DNA of the CDR3: TGTGCCAGCAGCCCTCGACAGGGGCACCCTGAAGCTTTCTTT. Translation: CASSPRQGHPEAFF.

The V gene is TRBV12-3 or TRBV12-4, the J gene TRBJ2-5; D may be TRBD2 (5 bases). This CDR3 region has 13 residues. V lost 5 bases, J lost 5 bases, and 12 bases lay in between. As DNA, the CDR3 is TGTGCCAGCAGTATATGGACTTTTGAGACCCAGTACTTC. Amino acids: CASSIWTFETQYF.

The V gene is TRBV11-1, the J gene TRBJ2-1, with D perhaps TRBD2 (6 bases). Germline loops: CDR1 SGHAT, CDR2 FQDESV (reference sequence). The V gene lost 10 bases and the J gene lost 0 bases, with 13 bases spanning the gap. The CDR3 extends over 14 amino acids. The DNA for the CDR3 is TGTGCCAATAGCAAGGAGGGCTCCTACAATGAGCAGTTCTTC. Its protein product is CANSKEGSYNEQFF.

V gene TRBV20-1 combines with J gene TRBJ1-2; D might be TRBD1 (5 bases). Germline assignment: CDR1 DFQATT and CDR2 SNEGSKA (reference sequence). Trimming removed 2 bases at V and 8 bases at J, with 21 bases between. This CDR3 spans 15 amino acids. This CDR3 reads CSARPQGTPFDGYTF. CDR3 DNA: TGCAGTGCTAGACCGCAGGGAACTCCCTTCGACGGCTACACCTTC.

The rearrangement uses TRBV20-1 and TRBJ2-3; D not resolved. V shed 7 bases and J shed 0 bases, with 17 bases lying between them. The CDR3 runs to 15 residues. Germline V lookup: CDR1 DFQATT, CDR2 SNEGSKA (reference sequence). The CDR3 loop is CSGRVWGRSTDTQYF. Written as DNA, the CDR3 is TGCAGTGGCAGAGTGTGGGGAAGGAGCACAGATACGCAGTATTTT.

This clonotype showed up just a few times. The chain combines TRBV9 with TRBJ1-4; D is unclear. In germline, CDR1 is SGDLS, CDR2 YYNGEE. Between the trimmed V and J ends, which lost 3 bases and 8 bases, there was a span of 14 bases. The CDR3 covers 14 residues. In nucleotides, the CDR3 is TGTGCCAGCAGCGCCTCGGCCATCCCCGAAAAACTGTTTTTT. Protein product: CASSASAIPEKLFF. Combining the CDR3 with reference TRBV9 and TRBJ1-4 gives the whole variable domain DSGVTQTPKHLITATGQRVTLRCSPRSGDLSVYWYQQSLDQGLQFLIQYYNGEERAKGNILERFSAQQFPDLHSELNLSSLELGDSALYFCASSASAIPEKLFFGSGTQLSVL.

The V gene is TRBV7-9, the J gene TRBJ2-5; perhaps TRBD2 as D (6 bases). Germline V gene lookup returns CDR1 SEHNR and CDR2 FQNEAQ (reference sequence). This CDR3 comprises 15 residues. V was pared by 7 bases and J by 3 bases, with 18 bases between. The CDR3 DNA sequence: TGTGCCAGCACCGTAGGAGGGAATCCCGAAGAGACCCAGTACTTC. Translation gives CASTVGGNPEETQYF.